This is a list of T cell receptor beta chains from one sample in a study of PD-1 blockade in classical Hodgkin lymphoma. Repertoires were generated with immunoSEQ multiplex PCR, while TCRdb's copy carries only in-frame clones and drops some. The repertoire has about 98,000 clones, 80% to 95% of them found once; the top ten carry less than 3.5%. The sequenced sample was peripheral blood mononuclear cells (PBMCs), obtained at baseline. These receptors originate from a human donor with classical Hodgkin lymphoma. Each CDR3 is given with its conserved first and last residue. A D gene is named only where the DNA matches it firmly. Size is omitted from some rows. Given values are once, few, many or a class for expanded clones.

-	-	TRBV7-2	TRBJ2-1	TGTGCCAGCAGCTTAGCAACCGCCATAGAGTTCTTC	CASSLATAIEFF
-	-	TRBV9	TRBJ2-5	TGTGCCAGCAGCGTAGGTGGTGTACCCGAGACCCAGTACTTC	CASSVGGVPETQYF
-	TRBD2	TRBV9	TRBJ2-1	TGTGCCAGCAGCGTAGGGGGTAGCGGGGCGCTTATGAATGAGCAGTTCTTC	CASSVGGSGALMNEQFF
-	TRBD1	TRBV6-1	TRBJ2-2	TGTGCCAGCAGTGAAGCATGGACAGGGGGGGAAACCGGGGAGCTGTTTTTT	CASSEAWTGGETGELFF
-	TRBD1	TRBV6-5	TRBJ2-7	TGTGCCAGCAGTTACTCCGCGCTAACAGGGGGCGACGAGCAGTACTTC	CASSYSALTGGDEQYF
-	TRBD2	TRBV19	TRBJ2-1	TGTGCCAGTACCCGACTAGCGGGAGGATCCCACAATGAGCAGTTCTTC	CASTRLAGGSHNEQFF
-	TRBD1	TRBV23-1	TRBJ1-2	TGCGCCAGCAGTCAATTTCTTCAGGGGGAAAACTATGGCTACACCTTC	CASSQFLQGENYGYTF
-	-	TRBV7-3	TRBJ2-7	TGTGCCAGCAGACCTACCCCTAGAAGCCAGTGCAACGAGCAGTACTTC	CASRPTPRSQCNEQYF
-	-	TRBV5-4	TRBJ2-7	TGTGCCAGCAGCTCGGGACCCTCCTACGAGCAGTACTTC	CASSSGPSYEQYF
-	TRBD2	TRBV28	TRBJ2-7	TGTGCCAGCAGTTTCCCTGGAGGCGGGAGTTCTCAGTACTTC	CASSFPGGGSSQYF
-	-	TRBV18	TRBJ1-1	TGTGCCAGCTCACCATCCAGGGTATTCGGTGAAGCTTTCTTT	CASSPSRVFGEAFF
few	-	TRBV5-6	TRBJ2-1	TGTGCCAGCAGCTTGGTAGGGACTCGAATTGCCCATGAGCAGTTCTTC	CASSLVGTRIAHEQFF
-	TRBD1	TRBV29-1	TRBJ1-1	TGCAGCGCCGTACAGGGGTGGGGCACTGAAGCTTTCTTT	CSAVQGWGTEAFF
-	TRBD2	TRBV4-2	TRBJ2-2	TGTGCCAGCAGCCCCGACCTCTCAGGACTAGCGGGAGTCACCGGGGAGCTGTTTTTT	CASSPDLSGLAGVTGELFF
-	-	TRBV30	TRBJ1-5	TGTGCCTGGAGTACCCTCGGGAGCAATCAGCCCCAGCATTTT	CAWSTLGSNQPQHF
-	TRBD2	TRBV6-5	TRBJ2-7	TGTGCCAGCAGCTCGACTAGCGCCCACGAGCAGTACTTC	CASSSTSAHEQYF
-	TRBD1	TRBV25-1	TRBJ1-4	TGTGCCAGCAGTGCTCCGGGACAGGGGTACAATGAAAAACTGTTTTTT	CASSAPGQGYNEKLFF
-	TRBD1	TRBV7-3	TRBJ1-1	TGTGCCAGCAGCTTATCAGGGGGCACTGAAGCTTTCTTT	CASSLSGGTEAFF
-	-	TRBV6-1	TRBJ2-1	TGTGCCAGCAGTGAAATCGGGAATGAGCAGTTCTTC	CASSEIGNEQFF
-	TRBD2	TRBV27	TRBJ2-7	TGTGCCAGCAGTTTAGCGGGAGACCTCTACGAGCAGTACTTC	CASSLAGDLYEQYF
-	-	TRBV7-3	TRBJ1-1	TGTGCCAGCAGCTTTCTTCTGAACACTGAAGCTTTCTTT	CASSFLLNTEAFF
once	-	TRBV5-1	TRBJ2-1	TGCGCCAGCAATAAAGGCGGGAACAACCCCAATGAGCAGTTCTTC	CASNKGGNNPNEQFF
-	TRBD1	TRBV6-5	TRBJ2-2	TGTGCCAGCTGGGACAGGGCCACCGGGGAGCTGTTTTTT	CASWDRATGELFF
-	-	TRBV5-1	TRBJ2-3	TGCGCCAGCAGCTTGGGGATCATTATAGATACGCAGTATTTT	CASSLGIIIDTQYF
-	-	TRBV30	TRBJ2-5	TGTGCCTGGAGTTACGGGTACAGGGAAGGGGAGACCCAGTACTTC	CAWSYGYREGETQYF
once	TRBD2	TRBV7-3	TRBJ2-1	TGTGCCAGCAGCAGATTAGCGGGAGGGGTTGGGGATGAGCAGTTCTTC	CASSRLAGGVGDEQFF
-	-	TRBV29-1	TRBJ2-1	TGCAGCGTTGAACGGACGAAGCAGTTCTTC	CSVERTKQFF
-	TRBD2	TRBV9	TRBJ2-7	TGTGCCAGCAGCTCTAGCGGGGCGGGAGGCTCTCACGAGCAGTACTTC	CASSSSGAGGSHEQYF
-	-	TRBV7-2	TRBJ1-2	TGTGCCAGCAGCTTCTGGGGAGGAACTTACACCTTC	CASSFWGGTYTF
-	-	TRBV27	TRBJ2-1	TGTGCCAGCAGTTCCGCATCAAGGTCGGGAGCAGAGCAGTTCTTC	CASSSASRSGAEQFF
-	-	TRBV28	TRBJ1-1	TGTGCCAGCATTGCCGGGGGAGGATTCATGAACACTGAAGCTTTCTTT	CASIAGGGFMNTEAFF
-	-	TRBV2	TRBJ1-1	TGTGCCAGCAGTGTACGGGAAAACACTGAAGCTTTCTTT	CASSVRENTEAFF
-	-	TRBV28	TRBJ1-4	TGTGCCAGCAGTTTCCCGGGGAGGGGATATAATGAAAAACTGTTTTTT	CASSFPGRGYNEKLFF
-	-	TRBV5-1	TRBJ1-3	TGCGCCAGCAGCTTTGGTGACTCTGGAAACACCATATATTTT	CASSFGDSGNTIYF
-	-	TRBV7-8	TRBJ2-7	TGTGCCAGCAGCTTAGCAAGCAGGGTCCACGAGCAGTACTTC	CASSLASRVHEQYF
-	TRBD2	TRBV10-1	TRBJ2-2	TGCGCCAGCAGTGACCAGACTAGCGGGAACACCGGGGAGCTGTTTTTT	CASSDQTSGNTGELFF
-	-	TRBV4-2	TRBJ2-2	TGTGCCAGCAGCCAAGAAATAGGGGGGTACACCGGGGAGCTGTTTTTT	CASSQEIGGYTGELFF
-	TRBD1	TRBV7-8	TRBJ2-7	TGTGCCAGCAGCTTAGCACCGACAGGGACGAGGTACTTC	CASSLAPTGTRYF
-	TRBD1	TRBV7-6	TRBJ1-5	TGTGCCAGCAGTACAGGACAGGGGAGTCAGCCCCAGCATTTT	CASSTGQGSQPQHF
-	-	TRBV7-9	TRBJ2-7	TGTGCCAGCAGCTTACGCGGGACACTCACCTACGAGCAGTACTTC	CASSLRGTLTYEQYF
-	-	TRBV2	TRBJ2-3	TGTGCCAGCAGGAGTTTCAGGGCGTCAAAAACAGATACGCAGTATTTT	CASRSFRASKTDTQYF
few	-	TRBV27	TRBJ1-2	TGTGCCAGCAGTTTTTCCGGTAACTATGGCTACACCTTC	CASSFSGNYGYTF
once	-	TRBV19	TRBJ2-1	TGTGCCAGTAGTATCTTTGACTACAATGAGCAGTTCTTC	CASSIFDYNEQFF
-	TRBD2	TRBV11-2	TRBJ2-2	TGTGCCAGCAGCTTAACCCTGGGTAGCGGGAGTCTGGGAACCGGGGAGCTGTTTTTT	CASSLTLGSGSLGTGELFF
-	-	TRBV19	TRBJ1-1	TGTGCCAGTAGTATGGGGGAGAACACTGAAGCTTTCTTT	CASSMGENTEAFF
-	TRBD1	TRBV19	TRBJ1-3	TGTGCCAGTAGTCTACCGGGACAGGGAGGAAACACCATATATTTT	CASSLPGQGGNTIYF
-	TRBD1	TRBV11-3	TRBJ2-2	TGTGCCAGCAGCTTCGGGGCCTGGGGCAGGGGGCACACCGGGGAGCTGTTTTTT	CASSFGAWGRGHTGELFF
-	TRBD2	TRBV19	TRBJ2-1	TGTGCCAGTAGTATCCGGTTAGCGGGAGAGTACAATGAGCAGTTCTTC	CASSIRLAGEYNEQFF
-	-	TRBV7-3	TRBJ1-3	TGTGCCAGCAGCTTAGGGGGAGGTGGAAACACCATATATTTT	CASSLGGGGNTIYF
-	TRBD2	TRBV10-1	TRBJ2-1	TGCGCCAGCAGCGGGACTAGCGGAAGACCATTCAATGAGCAGTTCTTC	CASSGTSGRPFNEQFF
-	TRBD2	TRBV27	TRBJ2-7	TGTGCCAGCAGTCCAGGGACTAGCGGGATCTACGAGCAGTACTTC	CASSPGTSGIYEQYF
-	TRBD2	TRBV7-6	TRBJ2-2	TGTGCCAGCAGCTCAGGGCGGGCTAGCGGTACCGGGGAGCTGTTTTTT	CASSSGRASGTGELFF
-	TRBD1	TRBV18	TRBJ1-2	TGTGCCAGCTCTCCCGGGACAGGGGCCTCTTACTATGGCTACACCTTC	CASSPGTGASYYGYTF